This TCR beta chain was sequenced for a study of PD-1 blockade in classical Hodgkin lymphoma. For the study at large: Once every 2 weeks, patients received intravenous nivolumab at 3 mg/kg.

The CDR3 is 15 residues long. Deletions cut 2 bases from V and 3 bases from J, with 13 bases between. Germline CDR1 is MNHNY and CDR2 is SVGAGI (reference sequence). Sequencing was performed with immunoSEQ multiplex PCR; in TCRdb, only in-frame clones are kept and a portion is missing. The sample comprises 2,500 to 3,000 clones, 61% of which are singletons, and under 55% rests with the top ten. Study findings and constraints: In CD4+ cells, TCR diversity went up significantly by C4D1, but in CD8+ cells it did not. Lower baseline TCR diversity was reported for newly diagnosed patients than for healthy donors. Possible causes of repertoire differences, disease activity or prior therapy, remain undefined.

The time point: cycle 4 day 1 (C4D1), after five to seven weeks of nivolumab. With no exception, relapse followed autologous stem cell transplantation in all patients, and brentuximab vedotin exposure varied. The study isolated CD8+ T cells from thawed PBMCs by magnetic negative selection. This clone was observed a single time. The antigen is unknown. This chain joins TRBV6-6 and TRBJ1-2, with D maybe TRBD1 (6 bases). The TCR was taken from a human donor with classical Hodgkin lymphoma. The material sequenced was CD8+ T cells from blood, taken before the fourth cycle of nivolumab. The DNA of the CDR3 is TGTGCCAGCAGTTACGCTGAAGAGGGGGACTATGGCTACACCTTC. This gives the protein CASSYAEEGDYGYTF.